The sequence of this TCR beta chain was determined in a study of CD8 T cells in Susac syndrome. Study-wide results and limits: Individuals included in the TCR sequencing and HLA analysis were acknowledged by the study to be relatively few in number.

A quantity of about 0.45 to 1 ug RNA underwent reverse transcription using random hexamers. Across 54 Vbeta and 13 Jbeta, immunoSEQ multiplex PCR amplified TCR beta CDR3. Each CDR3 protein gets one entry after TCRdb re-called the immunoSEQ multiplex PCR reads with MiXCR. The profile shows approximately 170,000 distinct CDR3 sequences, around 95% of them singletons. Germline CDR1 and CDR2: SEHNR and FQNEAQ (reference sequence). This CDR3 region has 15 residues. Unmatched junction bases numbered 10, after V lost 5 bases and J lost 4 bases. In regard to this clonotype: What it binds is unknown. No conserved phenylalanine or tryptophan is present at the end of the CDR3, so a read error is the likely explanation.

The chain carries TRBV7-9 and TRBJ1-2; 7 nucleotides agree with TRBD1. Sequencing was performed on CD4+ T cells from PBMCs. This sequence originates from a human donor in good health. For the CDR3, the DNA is TGTGCCAGCAGCGCCCGCGACAGGGCCTCCTATGGCTACACCCTC. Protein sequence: CASSARDRASYGYTL.